The rows below give T cell receptor beta chains drawn from one sample of a study of cytomegalovirus exposure and HLA in healthy donors. Produced via immunoSEQ multiplex PCR; TCRdb's table is partial and in-frame only. The sample includes 98,000 or so clones, approximately 76% of them seen just once. Material: PBMCs. These TCRs come from a man aged 35-49 years in good health and CMV-seronegative. The CDR3 runs from the conserved cysteine through the conserved F or W. D genes are given only for firm matches. Size is omitted from some rows. Given values are once, few, many or a class for expanded clones.

J,size,V,D,DNA,CDR3
TRBJ1-1,.,TRBV29-1,TRBD1,TGCAGCGCGGGACAGGGTGACACTGAAGCTTTCTTT,CSAGQGDTEAFF
TRBJ2-1,.,TRBV6-5,.,TGTGCCAGCAGTCGCCTGCGGAGCTCCTACAATGAGCAGTTCTTC,CASSRLRSSYNEQFF
TRBJ1-2,.,TRBV28,TRBD1,TGTGCCAGCAGCGACAGGGGCGCAATCGATCGCTACACCTTC,CASSDRGAIDRYTF
TRBJ2-1,.,TRBV11-2,TRBD2,TGTGCCAGCAGCTTAGTTCTAGCGGGGTACAATGAGCAGTTCTTC,CASSLVLAGYNEQFF
TRBJ1-2,once,TRBV5-4,.,TGTGCCAGCAGGGATAGGACACGAAACTATGGCTACACCTTC,CASRDRTRNYGYTF
TRBJ1-6,.,TRBV19,TRBD1,TGTGCCAGTAGTATGGAGGACAGGGGATATTCACCCCTCCACTTT,CASSMEDRGYSPLHF
TRBJ2-7,.,TRBV5-1,.,TGCGCCAGCAGCTTATTCGGACAGCCCTACGAGCAGTACTTC,CASSLFGQPYEQYF
TRBJ2-3,.,TRBV19,.,TGTGCCACTTCGACAAGAACTAGCACAGATACGCAGTATTTT,CATSTRTSTDTQYF
TRBJ2-5,.,TRBV11-2,TRBD2,TGTGCCAGTATGGACGGGACTAGCGGCCGAGAGACCCAGTACTTC,CASMDGTSGRETQYF
TRBJ2-1,.,TRBV30,TRBD2,TGTGCCTGGAGTGAGCGGGGGGACAATGAGCAGTTCTTC,CAWSERGDNEQFF
TRBJ2-7,.,TRBV7-9,TRBD1,TGTGCCAGCAGCCCCAACCTCCGGGACAGGCCTACCTACGAGCAGTACTTC,CASSPNLRDRPTYEQYF
TRBJ2-1,.,TRBV4-1,TRBD2,TGCGCCAGCAGCAACCAGGCGGGAGTGGGGTACAATGAGCAGTTCTTC,CASSNQAGVGYNEQFF
TRBJ2-2,.,TRBV4-3,.,TGCGCCAGCAGCCAAGATCTACTAGGGCCGACGAACACCGGGGAGCTGTTTTTT,CASSQDLLGPTNTGELFF
TRBJ2-3,.,TRBV18,.,TGTGCCAGCTCACCACGGACTGACCGGGCAGATACGCAGTATTTT,CASSPRTDRADTQYF
TRBJ1-1,.,TRBV5-5,TRBD1,TGTGCCAGCAGCTTGGGGCGGACAGGCTTCACTGAAGCTTTCTTT,CASSLGRTGFTEAFF
TRBJ2-7,.,TRBV7-2,.,TGTGCCAGCAGCTTAGCCCAGTCATACGAGCAGTACTTC,CASSLAQSYEQYF
TRBJ2-1,.,TRBV2,TRBD2,TGTGCCAGCAGTGAGACTAGCGGGAGCCACAATGAGCAGTTCTTC,CASSETSGSHNEQFF
TRBJ1-6,once,TRBV28,.,TGTGCCAGCAGTGCTAGTCGAGGACACCGAAATTCACCCCTCCACTTT,CASSASRGHRNSPLHF
TRBJ1-5,.,TRBV30,.,TGTGCCTGGGAGGGGGATCGCAATCAGCCCCAGCATTTT,CAWEGDRNQPQHF
TRBJ1-2,.,TRBV6-1,.,TGTGCCAGCAGTGAAGAGGGGCACGGGCCTAGCTATGGCTACACCTTC,CASSEEGHGPSYGYTF
TRBJ2-5,.,TRBV7-9,TRBD2,TGTTCCAGCAGCAGAGCGGGAGTTGAGACCCAGTACTTC,CSSSRAGVETQYF
TRBJ2-7,.,TRBV28,.,TGTGCCAGCAGTCAGAGGCTGGAGTCCTACGAGCAGTACTTC,CASSQRLESYEQYF
TRBJ2-2,.,TRBV5-4,.,TGTGCCAGCAGCTCAGACCCGGGGACCGGGGAGCTGTTTTTT,CASSSDPGTGELFF
TRBJ2-7,.,TRBV27,TRBD2,TGTGCCAGCAGTTTAGCGGGAGGGCCCCTGCGCGAGCAGTACTTC,CASSLAGGPLREQYF
TRBJ2-1,.,TRBV9,TRBD2,TGTGCCAGCAGCCATGAGGGCGGGAGTGGGAATGAGCAGTTCTTC,CASSHEGGSGNEQFF
TRBJ2-1,.,TRBV29-1,.,TGCAGCGTTGAGTTACAGTACAATGAGCAGTTCTTC,CSVELQYNEQFF
TRBJ2-6,.,TRBV29-1,.,TGCAGCGTTGTTTTAGCTGCCAGCTCTGGGGCCAACGTCCTGACTTTC,CSVVLAASSGANVLTF